This TCR beta chain originates from a study of cytomegalovirus exposure and HLA in healthy donors. Study details: Earlier results showed 90 million to 120 million unique TCR beta sequences derived from approximately 170 million T cells. Study results and limitations: What was likely a sequencing artifact was a cluster of highly shared sequence variants.

As to this clone: Its target is unknown.

V dropped 8 bases and J dropped 3; count of bases not matched to a gene: 7. The germline CDR1 and CDR2 sequences are LNHDA and SQIVND (reference sequence). The CDR3 has 14 residues. The PCR employed 60 Vbeta primers together with 13 Jbeta primers. The assay was immunoSEQ multiplex PCR, and TCRdb's table has in-frame clones only and misses some. The sample comprises about 160,000 clones, about 80% of which are singletons, and roughly 1.3% rests with the top ten. The chain has TRBV19 and TRBJ1-5; 7 bases map to TRBD1. This receptor was identified in a woman in her forties or fifties in good health and CMV-seronegative. The sequencing input was PBMCs. The DNA for the CDR3 is TGTGCCAGTGACCAGGGGGGACCCAATCAGCCCCAGCATTTT. Protein: CASDQGGPNQPQHF. Combining the CDR3 with reference TRBV19 and TRBJ1-5 gives the whole variable domain DGGITQSPKYLFRKEGQNVTLSCEQNLNHDAMYWYRQDPGQGLRLIYYSQIVNDFQKGDIAEGYSVSREKKESFPLTVTSAQKNPTAFYLCASDQGGPNQPQHFGDGTRLSIL.